This is a list of T cell receptor beta chains from one sample in a study of T cells in Graves' hyperthyroidism and ophthalmopathy. TCRdb fed the multiplex PCR reads into MiXCR, producing one record per CDR3 protein. The sample has about 360,000 distinct CDR3 sequences; approximately 14% are singletons. Sequencing was carried out using blood. The receptors were gathered from a young woman with Graves' hyperthyroidism that later progressed to Graves' ophthalmopathy. Each CDR3 is given with its conserved first and last residue. D genes are given only for firm matches. Only some rows state a clone size, as once, few, many or a class for expanded clones.

>TRBD1|NA|TRBV10-2|TRBJ1-2
CASSEFGRGGYGYTF
TGCGCCAGCAGTGAATTTGGCAGGGGGGGCTATGGCTACACCTTC
>NA|NA|TRBV12-3/TRBV12-4|TRBJ2-3
CANSRGVDTQYF
TGTGCCAACTCCAGAGGGGTAGATACGCAGTATTTT
>TRBD1|many|TRBV6-2/TRBV6-3|TRBJ1-4
CASSFGTGVEKLFF
TGTGCCAGCAGCTTCGGGACAGGGGTTGAAAAACTGTTTTTT
>NA|many|TRBV28|TRBJ2-7
CASSLVADQRGYEQYF
TGTGCCAGCAGTTTGGTTGCGGACCAGAGGGGGTACGAGCAGTACTTC
>TRBD1|many|TRBV6-1|TRBJ2-3
CASSGPDRGRFRTDTQYF
TGTGCCAGCAGCGGTCCCGACAGGGGTAGATTTCGCACAGATACGCAGTATTTT
>NA|few|TRBV30|TRBJ2-3
CASSPSGTDTQYF
TGTGCCTCCTCCCCGTCCGGGACAGATACGCAGTATTTT
>NA|few|TRBV15|TRBJ2-5
CATSPARGQETQYF
TGTGCCACCAGTCCTGCCCGGGGGCAAGAGACCCAGTACTTC
>NA|few|TRBV30|TRBJ1-3
CAWRATVLSGNTIYF
TGTGCCTGGAGAGCGACGGTCTTGTCTGGAAACACCATATATTTT
>NA|few|TRBV6-2/TRBV6-3|TRBJ2-3
CASTPSLGGADTDTQYF
TGTGCCAGCACCCCGTCTCTTGGGGGCGCAGACACAGATACGCAGTATTTT
>NA|few|TRBV4-2|TRBJ2-7
CASSQDESEQYF
TGTGCCAGCAGCCAAGATGAGAGCGAGCAGTACTTC
>NA|few|TRBV18|TRBJ2-5
CASSPRADTETQYF
TGTGCCAGCTCACCTCGGGCCGACACGGAGACCCAGTACTTC
>TRBD1|NA|TRBV19|TRBJ2-7
CASSRAGTGIGEQYF
TGTGCCAGTAGTCGAGCCGGGACAGGGATAGGAGAGCAGTACTTC
>NA|many|TRBV13|TRBJ2-7
CASSYYRFPEQYF
TGTGCCAGCAGTTATTACAGGTTCCCCGAGCAGTACTTC
>NA|many|TRBV11-3|TRBJ2-7
CASSLEIGGGSYEQYF
TGTGCCAGCAGCTTAGAGATCGGGGGCGGTTCCTACGAGCAGTACTTC
>NA|few|TRBV9|TRBJ1-1
CASSATGGTEAFF
TGTGCCAGCAGCGCCACCGGTGGCACTGAAGCTTTCTTT
>NA|NA|TRBV16|TRBJ2-1
CASSQRAGPYNEQFF
TGTGCCAGCAGCCAAAGGGCGGGACCCTACAATGAGCAGTTCTTC
>NA|few|TRBV3-1|TRBJ2-2
CASSQDARAGELFF
TGTGCCAGCAGCCAAGATGCCCGGGCCGGGGAGCTGTTTTTT
>NA|NA|TRBV3-1|TRBJ2-7
CASGQREYEQYF
TGTGCCAGCGGCCAAAGGGAGTACGAGCAGTACTTC
>NA|many|TRBV20-1|TRBJ2-2
CSARKSGTGTITGELFF
TGCAGTGCTAGAAAGTCCGGCACCGGGACCATCACCGGGGAGCTGTTTTTT
>NA|many|TRBV27|TRBJ2-1
CASSPGGLFPYNEQFF
TGTGCCAGCAGTCCAGGCGGCCTTTTCCCCTACAATGAGCAGTTCTTC
>NA|few|TRBV4-1|TRBJ2-7
CASSHGQGGNSYEQYF
TGCGCCAGCAGCCACGGACAGGGAGGGAACTCCTACGAGCAGTACTTC
>NA|many|TRBV27|TRBJ1-1
CASRKGNTEAFF
TGTGCCAGCAGAAAGGGTAACACTGAAGCTTTCTTT
>NA|many|TRBV5-1|TRBJ2-7
CASSLAGEVAYEQYF
TGCGCCAGCAGCTTGGCGGGAGAGGTAGCCTACGAGCAGTACTTC